This TCR beta chain comes out of a study of CD4+ T cells in melanoma. The study, taken as a whole, reports: CD8+ T cell, macrophage and B cell function reportedly correlated with neoantigen-specific CD4+ T cells. Neoantigen-specific CD4+ T cells in melanoma reportedly had diverse differentiation states.

Concerning this clone itself: Its matching antigen is unknown.

Clones were sequenced by immunoSEQ multiplex PCR, and TCRdb holds only the in-frame ones, with some missing. Altogether approximately 14,000 clones are present, 50% to 75% being singletons, with the ten largest covering around 13%. The sequence was obtained from a human donor with melanoma. Sequences were obtained from cells from a culture (not recorded whether cultured in vitro).

CDR3 nucleotide sequence: TGTGCCAGCAGCTTACAGGGATGGGAACTGTTTTTT. Its protein is CASSLQGWELFF. The chain joins TRBV7-9 to TRBJ1-4; a possible D gene is TRBD1 (5 bases). Looked up from germline, CDR1 is SEHNR and CDR2 is FQNEAQ (reference sequence). The ends were cut back, 2 bases at V and 12 bases at J, with 10 bases in the middle. CDR3 length: 12 amino acids.